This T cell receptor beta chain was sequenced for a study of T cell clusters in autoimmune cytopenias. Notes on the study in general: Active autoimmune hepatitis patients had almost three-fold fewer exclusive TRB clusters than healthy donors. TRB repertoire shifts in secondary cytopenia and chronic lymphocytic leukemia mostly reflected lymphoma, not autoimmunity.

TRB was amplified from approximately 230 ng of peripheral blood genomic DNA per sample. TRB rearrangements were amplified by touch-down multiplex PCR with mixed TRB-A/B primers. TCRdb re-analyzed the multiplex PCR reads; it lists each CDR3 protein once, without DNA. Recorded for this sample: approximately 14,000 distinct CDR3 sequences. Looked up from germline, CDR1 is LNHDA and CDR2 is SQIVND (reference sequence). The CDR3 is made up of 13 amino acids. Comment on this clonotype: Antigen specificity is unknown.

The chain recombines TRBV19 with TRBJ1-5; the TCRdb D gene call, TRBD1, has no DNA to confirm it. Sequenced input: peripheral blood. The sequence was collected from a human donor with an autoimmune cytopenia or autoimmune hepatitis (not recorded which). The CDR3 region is CASSLRVNQPQHF.